The 17 T cell receptor beta chains below all came from one sample that was sequenced in a study of beta chain features in type 1 diabetes. General study points: Type 1 diabetes patients had moderately but significantly shorter TCRB CDR3s in all four CD4+ subsets.

Antigens for these TCRs are unknown. Expressed TCRB transcripts were sequenced because the isolated RNA had all been reverse transcribed beforehand. Using immunoSEQ multiplex PCR, the repertoire was profiled, and TCRdb retains in-frame clones only, with some absent. The sample lists about 150,000 clones, less than 9.5% seen once, with approximately 1% in the top ten. Sequencing used central memory CD4+ T cells from blood. All receptors derive from a woman between 40 and 55 years old with type 1 diabetes.

This clone was found a few times. This chain uses TRBV9 with TRBJ1-2; D is undetermined. Germline CDR1 SGDLS, CDR2 YYNGEE. Between the trimmed V and J ends, which lost 1 base and 2 bases, there was a span of 9 bases. This CDR3 is 14 amino acids long. Written as DNA, the CDR3 is TGTGCCAGCAGCGTAACCGTGGAGAACTATGGCTACACCTTC. Translation gives CASSVTVENYGYTF.

There are a few counts of this clone. The chain uses TRBV5-1 and TRBJ2-1; the match to TRBD2 covers 11 bases. The CDR3 contains 15 residues. Trimming took 2 bases from V and 7 from J; bases not matched to a gene: 5. Germline V gene data show CDR1 as SGHRS and CDR2 as YFSETQ. CDR3 bases: TGCGCCAGCAGCTTAACTAGCGGGAGACAGAATGAGCAGTTCTTC. Amino acids: CASSLTSGRQNEQFF. Complete variable domain (other parts from reference TRBV5-1 and TRBJ2-1): KAGVTQTPRYLIKTRGQQVTLSCSPISGHRSVSWYQQTPGQGLQFLFEYFSETQRNKGNFPGRFSGRQFSNSRSEMNVSTLELGDSALYLCASSLTSGRQNEQFFGPGTRLTVL.

This clone was counted many times. V and J are TRBV4-3 and TRBJ1-2, with 7 bases identical to TRBD1. V dropped 5 bases and J dropped 5; count of bases not matched to a gene: 11. This CDR3 has 15 amino acids. Germline V CDR1 and CDR2: LGHNA, YSLEER. CDR3 nucleotides: TGCGCCAGCAGCTTCGACCGGACAGGCCGATATGGCTACACCTTC. It encodes CASSFDRTGRYGYTF.

This clone has only a few counts. The chain combines TRBV6-6 with TRBJ1-5; 7 nucleotides agree with TRBD1. This CDR3 has 15 amino acids. The germline gives CDR1 MNHNY, CDR2 SVGAGI (reference sequence). The V gene end was trimmed by 6 bases and the J gene end by 4 bases; junction bases not matched to a gene: 9. CDR3 DNA sequence: TGTGCCAGCAGCCTAGGGACAGTGCCGAATCAGCCCCAGCATTTT. This translates into CASSLGTVPNQPQHF.

This clone was observed a few times. The rearrangement uses TRBV6-1 and TRBJ2-5; TRBD2 matches 9 bases. The CDR3 is 15 amino acids. V dropped 8 bases and J dropped 5; count of bases not matched to a gene: 12. From germline, CDR1 is MNHNS and CDR2 SASEGT. The CDR3 sequence: CASGIAGDRWETQYF. As DNA, the CDR3 is TGTGCCAGCGGAATAGCGGGGGACCGGTGGGAGACCCAGTACTTC.

This clone was detected a few times. The gene calls are TRBV4-1 and TRBJ1-3; weak D call: TRBD1 (6 bases). V was trimmed by 4 bases and J by 0 bases, leaving 10 bases between them. This CDR3 spans 15 amino acids. Germline CDR1 is MGHRA and CDR2 is YSYEKL. This CDR3 reads CASSLQGVSGNTIYF. The CDR3 bases are TGCGCCAGCAGCCTACAGGGTGTCTCTGGAAACACCATATATTTT.

V and J are TRBV18 and TRBJ1-2; no firm D call. This CDR3 contains 16 residues. Between the trimmed V and J ends, which lost 1 base and 4 bases, there was a span of 16 bases. Germline CDR1 is KGHSH and CDR2 is LQKENI. CDR3 in amino acids: CASSPQKAGNGYGYTF. The CDR3, as DNA: TGTGCCAGCTCACCACAAAAAGCGGGAAACGGCTATGGCTACACCTTC. The full variable domain, rest sourced from reference TRBV18 and TRBJ1-2, is NAGVMQNPRHLVRRRGQEARLRCSPMKGHSHVYWYRQLPEEGLKFMVYLQKENIIDESGMPKERFSAEFPKEGPSILRIQQVVRGDSAAYFCASSPQKAGNGYGYTFGSGTRLTVV.

V gene TRBV27 combines with J gene TRBJ2-1, with TRBD2 matching 8 bases. In germline, CDR1 is MNHEY, CDR2 SMNVEV (reference sequence). V was clipped by 2 bases and J by 4 bases; unmatched bases: 4. The CDR3 extends over 15 amino acids. CDR3 in amino acids: CASSLLGGGYNEQFF. As DNA, the CDR3 is TGTGCCAGCAGTTTACTGGGCGGGGGGTACAATGAGCAGTTCTTC.

In this sample, this clone turned up many times. The rearrangement links TRBV7-9 to TRBJ2-1; D may be TRBD1 (6 bases). The CDR3 extends over 15 amino acids. Germline CDR1 reads SEHNR; CDR2 reads FQNEAQ (reference sequence). V was trimmed by 4 bases and J by 8 bases, leaving 18 bases between them. The CDR3 reads CASSYRMIQGDEQFF. The DNA for the CDR3 is TGTGCCAGCAGCTACCGAATGATACAGGGCGATGAGCAGTTCTTC.

The count of this clone is one. The chain recombines TRBV28 with TRBJ1-1; 11 bases line up with TRBD1. This CDR3 has 17 residues. Germline-derived CDR1 and CDR2 are MDHEN and SYDVKM. With V trimmed by 5 bases and J by 4 bases, 12 bases remained unmatched. The CDR3 DNA follows: TGTGCCAGCAGTACTGGACAGGGGGCTTTTTTGAGCACTGAAGCTTTCTTT. As protein: CASSTGQGAFLSTEAFF.

The chain uses TRBV6-5 and TRBJ1-3, with a possible D match to TRBD1 (6 bases). The V gene lost 8 bases and the J gene lost 4 bases, with 15 bases spanning the gap. The CDR3 is 14 amino acids. The germline V gene has CDR1 MNHEY and CDR2 SVGAGI. CDR3 nucleotides: TGTGCCAGCTTGTCAGGGGAAGACGGAAACACCATATATTTT. It codes for CASLSGEDGNTIYF.

The chain recombines TRBV11-2 with TRBJ1-5; D is unclear. Germline CDR1 is SGHAT and CDR2 is FQNNGV. The V gene lost 1 base and the J gene lost 9 bases, with 10 bases spanning the gap. The CDR3 is made up of 13 amino acids. The CDR3 DNA follows: TGTGCCAGCAGCTTAGGAGAGGTTGCGCCCCAGCATTTT. It specifies CASSLGEVAPQHF.

The rearrangement links TRBV7-2 to TRBJ1-2, with D possibly matching TRBD1 (6 bases). Trimming shortened V by 5 bases and J by 4 bases, and 14 bases separated the two germline ends. CDR1 is SGHTA, CDR2 FQGNSA, per germline. The CDR3 sequence is 14 residues long. CDR3 bases: TGTGCCAGCAGCCTCCAAACAGGGAGCTATGGCTACACCTTC. Translated: CASSLQTGSYGYTF.

This clone has ten or more counts. This chain joins TRBV5-1 and TRBJ2-7; D may be TRBD1 (6 bases). The CDR3 runs to 13 residues. Germline lookup yields CDR1 SGHRS and CDR2 YFSETQ. V lost 5 bases to trimming and J lost 0 bases, with 9 bases between them. CDR3 DNA: TGCGCCAGCAGGACAGGTAACTCCTACGAGCAGTACTTC. Protein sequence: CASRTGNSYEQYF.

V gene TRBV7-2 combines with J gene TRBJ2-5; 9 nucleotides match TRBD1. J lost 5 bases, V lost 1 base, and 5 bases had no gene match. The CDR3 contains 15 residues. Germline CDR1 reads SGHTA; CDR2 reads FQGNSA. The CDR3 coding sequence is TGTGCCAGCAGCTTAGGGGACAGGGCGATGGAGACCCAGTACTTC. The encoded protein is CASSLGDRAMETQYF.

This clone was observed a few times. The chain carries TRBV7-9 and TRBJ2-7; 12 bases fit TRBD1. Germline V gene sequence: CDR1 SEHNR, CDR2 FQNEAQ (reference sequence). V was pared by 5 bases and J by 6 bases, with 8 bases of the junction left unmatched. CDR3 length equals 15 residues. The CDR3 nucleotides are TGTGCCAGCAGCCGAGGGACAGGGGGCTTCGGCGAGCAGTACTTC. It translates to CASSRGTGGFGEQYF.

The chain carries TRBV7-2 and TRBJ2-7, with D perhaps matching TRBD2 (6 bases). The germline V gene has CDR1 SGHTA and CDR2 FQGNSA. The V gene lost 1 base and the J gene lost 2 bases, with 12 bases spanning the gap. The CDR3 totals 15 residues. CDR3 amino acids: CASSLGLAPTYEQYF. DNA for the CDR3: TGTGCCAGCAGCTTAGGTCTAGCGCCAACCTACGAGCAGTACTTC.